The next 31 T cell receptor beta chains were all read from a single sample in a study of T cell responses to AZD1222 COVID-19 vaccine (dated by TCRdb to the early 2020s). The library was made by the immunoSEQ multiplex PCR assay. The clones in this table, taken by TCRdb from immuneACCESS, are in-frame only. Not every clone is retained; where verified, under half of the shortfall comes from an unresolved V gene, and the cause of the rest is unknown. This sample lists 95,000 to 150,000 clones; 75% to 95% were detected once. The ten largest clones capture around 6.9% of the sample. The time point tag for this specimen amounts to: baseline before first vaccination. The sample here was peripheral blood, taken on day 0 of AZD1222 vaccination. The receptors here all came from an adult in good health.

V gene TRBV24-1 combines with J gene TRBJ2-1; D possibly matches TRBD1 or TRBD2 (5 bases each). Germline CDR1 and CDR2: KGHDR and SFDVKD. The CDR3 runs 12 residues. Between the trimmed V and J ends, which lost 3 bases and 12 bases, there was a span of 11 bases. The CDR3 protein is CATSDLSRGQFF. The CDR3, as DNA: TGTGCCACCAGTGATCTGTCGAGGGGGCAGTTCTTC.

CDR3 protein: CASRPSGTANSGANVLTF. CDR3 sequence (DNA): TGTGCCAGCAGGCCCTCGGGGACAGCAAACTCTGGGGCCAACGTCCTGACTTTC. The V call is TRBV28, the J call TRBJ2-6, with 7 bases fitting TRBD1. CDR1 MDHEN and CDR2 SYDVKM come from the germline V gene. Germline trimming cut 6 bases from V and 0 bases from J; bases unmatched to any gene: 11. This CDR3 has 18 residues. Variable domain in full (rest from reference TRBV28 and TRBJ2-6): DVKVTQSSRYLVKRTGEKVFLECVQDMDHENMFWYRQDPGLGLRLIYFSYDVKMKEKGDIPEGYSVSREKKERFSLILESASTNQTSMYLCASRPSGTANSGANVLTFGAGSRLTVL.

The chain employs TRBV5-1 and TRBJ2-1; 9 positions match TRBD2. This CDR3 spans 16 amino acids. CDR1 SGHRS and CDR2 YFSETQ come from the germline V gene. The V and J ends lost 2 bases and 7 bases, in that order; junction bases with no gene match: 10. The CDR3 spells CASSFRAGGLANEQFF. The CDR3 bases are TGCGCCAGCAGCTTCCGAGCGGGAGGTTTGGCGAATGAGCAGTTCTTC.

The V gene is TRBV29-1, the J gene TRBJ2-1, with 8 bases identical to TRBD2. This CDR3 spans 18 amino acids. The V gene end was trimmed by 0 bases and the J gene end by 12 bases; junction bases not matched to a gene: 22. Per the germline V gene, CDR1 is SQVTM and CDR2 is ANQGSEA. The CDR3, as DNA: TGCAGCGTTGAAGATCGGGGTGTTCCGGGACTAGGGGTTTCGGGGCAGTTCTTC. Translating gives CSVEDRGVPGLGVSGQFF.

The chain uses TRBV3-1 (or the pseudogene TRBV3-2) and TRBJ1-5, with no clear D. The CDR3 runs 16 residues. CDR1 and CDR2 (germline): LGHDT, YNNKEL (reference sequence). The V end lost 6 bases, the J end lost 2 bases, and 17 bases lay between the germline ends. This CDR3 is CASSRGGSVGNQPQHF. The CDR3 DNA reads TGTGCCAGCAGTCGTGGCGGGTCGGTTGGCAATCAGCCCCAGCATTTT.

This chain connects TRBV5-8 to TRBJ2-7, with TRBD1 as a possible D gene (5 bases). This CDR3 spans 12 amino acids. V shed 4 bases and J shed 3 bases, with 8 bases lying between them. CDR1 SGHTS and CDR2 YDEGEE come from the germline V gene. As DNA, the CDR3 is TGTGCCAGCAGCCGGACAAGCTACGAGCAGTACTTC. Protein: CASSRTSYEQYF.

This chain connects TRBV19 to TRBJ2-3, with TRBD1 identical over 9 bases. J gave up 6 bases and V 8 bases, and 9 bases lay outside the gene matches. Germline V gene sequence: CDR1 LNHDA, CDR2 SQIVND (reference sequence). CDR3 length equals 14 residues. CDR3 in DNA: TGTGCCAGTGACCAGGGACAGGGAAGGGATACGCAGTATTTT. This gives the protein CASDQGQGRDTQYF. Looking up the rest from reference TRBV19 and TRBJ2-3 gives the full variable domain: DGGITQSPKYLFRKEGQNVTLSCEQNLNHDAMYWYRQDPGQGLRLIYYSQIVNDFQKGDIAEGYSVSREKKESFPLTVTSAQKNPTAFYLCASDQGQGRDTQYFGPGTRLTVL.

This clone was found a few times. The CDR3 loop is CASSPESGTNYGYTF. The CDR3 region has the DNA TGTGCCAGCAGCCCCGAGAGCGGCACCAACTATGGCTACACCTTC. The chain joins TRBV11-2 to TRBJ1-2; D is uncertain. Trimming took off 5 bases at V and 2 bases at J, with 15 bases between the two ends. Germline values: CDR1 SGHAT, CDR2 FQNNGV. This CDR3 has 15 residues.

The chain joins TRBV5-1 to TRBJ1-1; tentatively, D is TRBD1 (5 bases). The CDR3 contains 14 residues. With 2 bases removed from V and 3 bases from J, the gap between germline ends came to 11 bases. Germline V gives CDR1 SGHRS, CDR2 YFSETQ. The CDR3 loop is CASSFTGPDTEAFF. The CDR3 coding sequence is TGCGCCAGCAGCTTTACAGGCCCCGACACTGAAGCTTTCTTT.

The DNA of the CDR3 is TGTGCCAGCAGGAGGGGGGGAGAAACAGATACGCAGTATTTT. It encodes CASRRGGETDTQYF. The chain recombines TRBV6-5 with TRBJ2-3; a possible D gene is TRBD2 (7 bases). This CDR3 region has 14 residues. Germline values: CDR1 MNHEY, CDR2 SVGAGI. Between the trimmed V and J ends, which lost 6 bases and 3 bases, there was a span of 13 bases.

The V call is TRBV7-9, the J call TRBJ2-7, with D perhaps given as TRBD1 or TRBD2 (6 bases each). The CDR3 spans 15 residues. The germline CDR1 and CDR2 sequences are SEHNR and FQNEAQ (reference sequence). Trimming removed 5 bases at V and 5 bases at J, with 19 bases between. The CDR3 loop is CASSPTGAGADEQYF. The CDR3 DNA follows: TGTGCCAGCAGCCCCACGGGGGCCGGGGCCGACGAGCAGTACTTC.

The genes are TRBV19 and TRBJ2-3; D ambiguous. The CDR3 extends over 12 amino acids. From germline, CDR1 is LNHDA and CDR2 SQIVND (reference sequence). Trimming took off 5 bases at V and 2 bases at J, with 5 bases between the two ends. The CDR3 loop reads CASSLSTDTQYF. As DNA, the CDR3 is TGTGCCAGTAGTTTGTCCACAGATACGCAGTATTTT.

V is TRBV5-5 and J is TRBJ2-1; D is undetermined. Germline V lookup: CDR1 SGHKS, CDR2 YYEKEE (reference sequence). The CDR3 totals 16 residues. Trimming removed 0 bases from V and 0 bases from J, with 10 bases in between. CDR3 protein: CASSLEVAPSYNEQFF. The CDR3 DNA is TGTGCCAGCAGCTTGGAGGTGGCCCCCTCCTACAATGAGCAGTTCTTC.

V usage is TRBV7-8 and J usage is TRBJ1-2, with D unclear. CDR1 is SGHVS and CDR2 is FQNEAQ in the germline V gene. The CDR3 sequence is 13 residues long. V was clipped by 1 base and J by 8 bases, with 11 bases between them. The CDR3 sequence: CASSLVGTEGYTF. CDR3 DNA: TGTGCCAGCAGCTTAGTGGGAACTGAGGGCTACACCTTC.

The J gene is TRBJ2-5, the V gene TRBV19, with TRBD2 identical over 13 bases. In germline, CDR1 is LNHDA, CDR2 SQIVND (reference sequence). V dropped 4 bases and J dropped 4; count of bases not matched to a gene: 9. The CDR3 totals 17 residues. The CDR3 sequence: CASSSTSGGGFGETQYF. The CDR3 bases are TGTGCCAGTAGTAGCACTAGCGGGGGGGGATTCGGAGAGACCCAGTACTTC. Filled out from reference TRBV19 and TRBJ2-5, the complete variable domain reads DGGITQSPKYLFRKEGQNVTLSCEQNLNHDAMYWYRQDPGQGLRLIYYSQIVNDFQKGDIAEGYSVSREKKESFPLTVTSAQKNPTAFYLCASSSTSGGGFGETQYFGPGTRLLVL.

This rearrangement joins TRBV5-4 to TRBJ1-2, with 8 bases aligning to TRBD1. J gave up 6 bases and V 1 base, and 8 bases lay outside the gene matches. Germline loops: CDR1 SGHNT, CDR2 YYREEE (reference sequence). CDR3 size: 15 residues. CDR3 residues: CASSLSAGGGDGYTF. CDR3 sequence (DNA): TGTGCCAGCAGCTTGTCGGCAGGGGGCGGCGATGGCTACACCTTC.

This rearrangement joins TRBV6-5 to TRBJ2-1, with 8 nucleotides matching TRBD1. Trimming cost V 4 bases and J 4 bases; bases outside gene matches: 6. Germline values: CDR1 MNHEY, CDR2 SVGAGI. This CDR3 region has 15 residues. DNA for the CDR3: TGTGCCAGCAGTTCTACACGGGACAGGTACAATGAGCAGTTCTTC. Its protein product is CASSSTRDRYNEQFF.

The gene calls are TRBV5-1 and TRBJ1-1; 7 bases are a match to TRBD1. Trimming took 4 bases from V and 2 from J; bases not matched to a gene: 8. The CDR3 extends over 15 amino acids. CDR1 SGHRS and CDR2 YFSETQ come from the germline V gene. Written as DNA, the CDR3 is TGCGCCAGCAGCGTCTTCGGGACAGCTAACACTGAAGCTTTCTTT. Its protein product is CASSVFGTANTEAFF.

The rearrangement joins TRBV11-1 to TRBJ2-2, with D unclear. Germline values: CDR1 SGHAT, CDR2 FQDESV (reference sequence). The V and J ends lost 4 bases and 8 bases respectively, with 11 bases between them. This CDR3 region has 13 residues. The DNA of the CDR3 is TGTGCCAGCAGCTCCATCCCCGGAGGGGAGCTGTTTTTT. As protein: CASSSIPGGELFF.

This chain uses TRBV5-1 with TRBJ2-1; 9 positions agree with TRBD2. The CDR3 runs 16 residues. Germline V gene sequence: CDR1 SGHRS, CDR2 YFSETQ. V shed 4 bases, J shed 5 bases, and the junction held 10 bases outside the gene matches. CDR3 in amino acids: CASSRIGGRVNNEQFF. In DNA form, the CDR3 reads TGCGCCAGCAGCCGAATAGGCGGGAGGGTTAACAATGAGCAGTTCTTC.

This chain joins TRBV6-1 and TRBJ2-7; possibly TRBD2 for D (5 bases). The CDR3 length is 15 residues. The germline V gene encodes CDR1 MNHNS and CDR2 SASEGT. V gave up 2 bases and J gave up 2 bases, with 13 bases separating them. Written as DNA, the CDR3 is TGTGCCAGCAGTGAATTAGGGCGAGGGACCTACGAGCAGTACTTC. Translation gives CASSELGRGTYEQYF.

The chain carries TRBV9 and TRBJ2-7, with D possibly TRBD2 on 7 matching bases. With 0 bases removed from V and 2 bases from J, the gap between germline ends came to 12 bases. This CDR3 has 15 residues. Looked up from germline, CDR1 is SGDLS and CDR2 is YYNGEE. CDR3 DNA: TGTGCCAGCAGCGTAGCCGGGGGGCCGGCCTACGAGCAGTACTTC. It specifies CASSVAGGPAYEQYF. Together with reference TRBV9 and TRBJ2-7, the CDR3 gives the full variable domain: DSGVTQTPKHLITATGQRVTLRCSPRSGDLSVYWYQQSLDQGLQFLIQYYNGEERAKGNILERFSAQQFPDLHSELNLSSLELGDSALYFCASSVAGGPAYEQYFGPGTRLTVT.

In this sample, this clone turned up once. The genes are TRBV6-4 and TRBJ2-1, with 7 nucleotides matching TRBD2. CDR1 and CDR2 from the germline V gene are MRHNA and SNTAGT. The V gene end was trimmed by 5 bases and the J gene end by 2 bases; junction bases not matched to a gene: 6. The CDR3 totals 15 residues. CDR3 coding DNA: TGTGCCAGCAGTAGTCTGGCGGGAGCCTACAATGAGCAGTTCTTC. As protein: CASSSLAGAYNEQFF.

V gene TRBV28 combines with J gene TRBJ1-3, with unresolved D. This CDR3 region has 14 residues. The ends were cut back, 2 bases at V and 4 bases at J, with 9 bases in the middle. Germline CDR1 reads MDHEN; CDR2 reads SYDVKM. The CDR3 loop is CASSLRTEGNTIYF. The CDR3 nucleotides are TGTGCCAGCAGTTTAAGGACGGAAGGAAACACCATATATTTT.

This chain connects TRBV11-2 to TRBJ1-1; unclear D gene. The CDR3 consists of 14 residues. V shed 4 bases and J shed 3 bases, with 12 bases lying between them. Germline V gives CDR1 SGHAT, CDR2 FQNNGV. CDR3 DNA sequence: TGTGCCAGCAGCTGGCCAGAGCGGGACACTGAAGCTTTCTTT. Amino acid sequence: CASSWPERDTEAFF.

This clone was seen more than once but under ten times. The J gene is TRBJ1-6, the V gene TRBV28; D is unresolved. CDR1 is MDHEN, CDR2 SYDVKM, per germline. Trimming removed 2 bases at V and 10 bases at J, with 3 bases between. The CDR3 spans 11 residues. The DNA for the CDR3 is TGTGCCAGCAGTTTAGGATCACCCCTCCACTTT. It translates to CASSLGSPLHF.

The genes are TRBV7-9 and TRBJ1-1; D is uncertain. The V end lost 5 bases, the J end lost 0 bases, and 4 bases lay between the germline ends. The CDR3 totals 12 residues. Per the germline V gene, CDR1 is SEHNR and CDR2 is FQNEAQ (reference sequence). In DNA, the CDR3 is TGTGCCAGCAGCGTTATGAACACTGAAGCTTTCTTT. Translated: CASSVMNTEAFF.

This clone was seen a few times. The chain has TRBV10-3 and TRBJ2-3; D not resolved. V dropped 3 bases and J dropped 2 bases, with 9 bases sitting between them. Germline CDR1 and CDR2: ENHRY and SYGVKD. The CDR3 loop spans 14 amino acids. The CDR3, as DNA: TGTGCCATCAGTGATTGGAGAACCACAGATACGCAGTATTTT. This sequence encodes CAISDWRTTDTQYF.

The V gene is TRBV9, the J gene TRBJ2-3; the match to TRBD2 covers 7 bases. Trimming cost V 0 bases and J 1 base; bases outside gene matches: 2. CDR1 and CDR2 (germline): SGDLS, YYNGEE. This CDR3 is 15 amino acids long. This CDR3 is CASSVGTSGTDTQYF. In DNA form, the CDR3 reads TGTGCCAGCAGCGTAGGAACTAGCGGCACAGATACGCAGTATTTT.

V gene TRBV9 combines with J gene TRBJ1-6; tentatively, D is TRBD1 (5 bases). Germline V gene lookup returns CDR1 SGDLS and CDR2 YYNGEE. The CDR3 is 15 amino acids. Trimming pared 0 bases from V and 7 bases from J, leaving 11 bases between. CDR3 sequence (DNA): TGTGCCAGCAGCGTAGAAGGACACACAAATTCACCCCTCCACTTT. It encodes CASSVEGHTNSPLHF.

The CDR3, as DNA: TGTGCCAGCATCCCAGGGTCCCTCAGCATGAACACTGAAGCTTTCTTT. Amino acid sequence: CASIPGSLSMNTEAFF. The chain joins TRBV2 to TRBJ1-1; the D gene is possibly TRBD1 (5 bases). Germline V lookup: CDR1 SNHLY, CDR2 FYNNEI. The ends were cut back, 7 bases at V and 0 bases at J, with 18 bases in the middle. The CDR3 is 16 residues long.